One and the same sample provided the 26 T cell receptor beta chains below, sequenced in a study of shared clonotypes between healthy human individuals. Method: immunoSEQ multiplex PCR; TCRdb's copy keeps in-frame clones and lacks some. The repertoire holds about 490,000 clones, with 76% as singletons. Sequenced sample: PBMCs. Receptors were obtained from a woman aged 40 to 50 in good health. Some clones in this sample may be carry-over from other donors' samples.

This clone rates as medium-sized. The same CDR3 arises from other DNA sequences in this sample as well. The V gene is TRBV6-5, the J gene TRBJ2-1, with 10 positions matching TRBD2. J gave up 7 bases and V 2 bases, and 5 bases lay outside the gene matches. CDR3 length equals 15 residues. Germline loops: CDR1 MNHEY, CDR2 SVGAGI. CDR3 in amino acids: CASSYGLAAWNEQFF. CDR3 sequence (DNA): TGTGCCAGCAGTTACGGACTAGCGGCGTGGAATGAGCAGTTCTTC.

The CDR3 DNA reads TGTGCCAGCAGTGAAATATCTAGCGGGAGCTACGAGCAGTACTTC. Its translation is CASSEISSGSYEQYF. The rearrangement uses TRBV6-1 and TRBJ2-7, with 10 nucleotides matching TRBD2. The germline gives CDR1 MNHNS, CDR2 SASEGT. CDR3 length: 15 residues. With V trimmed by 2 bases and J by 3 bases, 4 bases remained unmatched.

The chain joins TRBV14 to TRBJ2-1, with D possibly being TRBD2 (6 bases). The germline V gene has CDR1 SGHDN and CDR2 FVKESK. Trimming shortened V by 1 base and J by 9 bases, and 16 bases separated the two germline ends. The CDR3 totals 15 residues. CDR3 DNA sequence: TGTGCCAGCAGCCAAGGATGGCAGGGAGGAGGTGAGCAGTTCTTC. Translated, it gives CASSQGWQGGGEQFF.

The chain combines TRBV21-1 with TRBJ2-3; TRBD2, the table's D call, was not compared with the DNA. TRBV21-1 is a pseudogene segment. CDR3 length: 16 amino acids. The CDR3 here is CASSRVLRIGTDTQYF. DNA for the CDR3: TGTGCCAGCAGCCGCGTCCTAAGAATCGGCACAGATACGCAGTATTTT.

The CDR3 spells CASSSSGGWGEKLFF. In DNA, the CDR3 is TGTGCCAGCAGTTCCTCAGGGGGCTGGGGTGAAAAACTGTTTTTT. The chain uses TRBV28 and TRBJ1-4; 8 bases fit TRBD1. The germline V gene has CDR1 MDHEN and CDR2 SYDVKM. The CDR3 spans 15 residues. J was trimmed by 7 bases and V by 4 bases; bases with no gene match: 8.

This clone was detected a few times. The rearrangement joins TRBV6-1 to TRBJ2-7; 8 bases match TRBD1. Trimming cost V 6 bases and J 4 bases; bases outside gene matches: 11. This CDR3 contains 15 residues. From germline, CDR1 is MNHNS and CDR2 SASEGT. The CDR3 is CASSKQGDGGYEQYF. CDR3 in DNA: TGTGCCAGCAGCAAACAGGGGGACGGGGGATACGAGCAGTACTTC.

The chain uses TRBV5-1 and TRBJ2-5; D remains ambiguous. The V gene's germline CDR1 is SGHRS and CDR2 YFSETQ. The CDR3 has 12 residues. Trimming cost V 3 bases and J 5 bases, with 8 bases left between them. The CDR3 is CASSSRGETQYF. The DNA of the CDR3 is TGCGCCAGCAGCTCACGTGGGGAGACCCAGTACTTC.

This clone was counted a few times. This rearrangement joins TRBV5-1 to TRBJ1-2; 7 nucleotides align to TRBD1. Germline V lookup: CDR1 SGHRS, CDR2 YFSETQ. V lost 4 bases and J lost 4; bases outside the gene matches: 10. This CDR3 spans 15 amino acids. The CDR3 protein is CASSESGTAFYGYTF. The DNA for the CDR3 is TGCGCCAGCAGCGAATCCGGGACAGCTTTCTATGGCTACACCTTC.

Details on this clone: This sample includes further DNA sequences coding for the same CDR3. V is TRBV7-2 and J is TRBJ1-5; D remains ambiguous. Trimming left V 4 bases short and J 4 bases short, with 8 bases between. Germline V lookup: CDR1 SGHTA, CDR2 FQGNSA. The CDR3 runs to 13 residues. CDR3 protein: CASSSTGNQPQHF. DNA of the CDR3: TGTGCCAGCAGCTCTACGGGAAATCAGCCCCAGCATTTT.

Ten or more counts support this clone. The rearrangement joins TRBV5-1 to TRBJ1-6; D is unclear. Germline V gene lookup returns CDR1 SGHRS and CDR2 YFSETQ. The CDR3 totals 14 residues. The germline V and J ends were trimmed by 2 bases and 7 bases, with 10 bases remaining between them. CDR3 nucleotides: TGCGCCAGCAGCTTTTACAGCCTGAATTCACCCCTCCACTTT. Its protein is CASSFYSLNSPLHF.

The J gene is TRBJ2-3, the V gene TRBV27; 7 bases are shared with TRBD1. Germline V gene data show CDR1 as MNHEY and CDR2 as SMNVEV (reference sequence). J gave up 2 bases and V 7 bases, and 12 bases lay outside the gene matches. CDR3 length: 16 residues. The CDR3: CASTSNPGQNTDTQYF. The CDR3 nucleotides read TGTGCCAGCACCTCAAACCCGGGACAGAACACAGATACGCAGTATTTT.

J is TRBJ2-3 and V is TRBV2; 10 nucleotides agree with TRBD1. V was pared by 5 bases and J by 3 bases, with 5 bases of the junction left unmatched. Looked up from germline, CDR1 is SNHLY and CDR2 is FYNNEI. The CDR3 runs to 15 residues. DNA of the CDR3: TGTGCCAGCAGTCCCCCGGGACAGGGGACAGATACGCAGTATTTT. It translates to CASSPPGQGTDTQYF.

This clone came up once. The chain recombines TRBV7-2 with TRBJ2-3; D is unclear. The germline V gene has CDR1 SGHTA and CDR2 FQGNSA. The CDR3 runs to 11 residues. V lost 5 bases, J lost 6 bases, and 6 bases lay in between. Written as DNA, the CDR3 is TGTGCCAGCAGCGCCCGTGATACGCAGTATTTT. Protein product: CASSARDTQYF.

At least ten counts were recorded for this clone. The sample carries other DNA sequences with the same CDR3. This chain connects TRBV6-1 to TRBJ2-3; D possibly corresponds to TRBD2 (6 bases). Germline lookup yields CDR1 MNHNS and CDR2 SASEGT. V was pared by 4 bases and J by 3 bases, with 8 bases between. This CDR3 has 13 residues. This CDR3 is CASSARETDTQYF. The CDR3 region has the DNA TGTGCCAGCAGTGCTCGGGAGACAGATACGCAGTATTTT.

The rearrangement joins TRBV6-4 to TRBJ1-2; TRBD1 agrees at 7 bases. Germline V gene sequence: CDR1 MRHNA, CDR2 SNTAGT. V dropped 2 bases and J dropped 3; count of bases not matched to a gene: 9. This CDR3 comprises 16 residues. CDR3 nucleotide sequence: TGTGCCAGCAGTGACGGGGACAGACCCCAGGACTATGGCTACACCTTC. Protein product: CASSDGDRPQDYGYTF.

This rearrangement joins TRBV9 to TRBJ2-1, with 10 bases identical to TRBD2. CDR1 SGDLS and CDR2 YYNGEE come from the germline V gene. This CDR3 spans 14 amino acids. V shed 4 bases, J shed 8 bases, and the junction held 6 bases outside the gene matches. The CDR3 bases are TGTGCCAGCAGCCCCAGTGGGACTAGCGATGAGCAGTTCTTC. Protein: CASSPSGTSDEQFF.

This clone was found a few times. The chain uses TRBV4-2 and TRBJ2-2; 13 bases align to TRBD2. Germline lookup yields CDR1 LGHNA and CDR2 YNFKEQ. The CDR3 extends over 18 amino acids. J lost 3 bases, V lost 1 base, and 5 bases had no gene match. The CDR3: CASSQALAGGQDTGELFF. CDR3 DNA: TGTGCCAGCAGCCAAGCACTAGCGGGAGGGCAAGACACCGGGGAGCTGTTTTTT.

The chain has TRBV28 and TRBJ2-7, with no clear D. Trimming stripped 10 bases from V and 3 bases from J, with 13 bases between. The germline V gene has CDR1 MDHEN and CDR2 SYDVKM. The CDR3 length is 12 residues. The CDR3 here is CATSLGNYEQYF. DNA of the CDR3: TGTGCCACAAGTCTGGGCAACTACGAGCAGTACTTC.

The rearrangement uses TRBV5-4 and TRBJ1-2; 7 nucleotides align to TRBD1. Germline V gene lookup returns CDR1 SGHNT and CDR2 YYREEE (reference sequence). This CDR3 region has 15 residues. V shed 1 base and J 8 bases; nucleotides not matched to a gene: 11. The DNA of the CDR3 is TGTGCCAGCAGCTTGCCCGGACAGGATATGGGAGGCTACACCTTC. Protein sequence: CASSLPGQDMGGYTF.

The chain employs TRBV27 and TRBJ1-2; 7 bases line up with TRBD1. Unmatched junction bases numbered 7, after V lost 5 bases and J lost 7 bases. The CDR3 runs 13 residues. Germline-derived CDR1 and CDR2 are MNHEY and SMNVEV (reference sequence). The CDR3 loop reads CASSNRGEGGYTF. The CDR3 bases are TGTGCCAGCAGTAACAGGGGAGAGGGTGGCTACACCTTC.

This clone was seen once. The genes are TRBV13 and TRBJ1-1; D ambiguous. The germline gives CDR1 PRHDT, CDR2 FYEKMQ (reference sequence). V shed 7 bases and J shed 5 bases, with 8 bases lying between them. The CDR3 runs to 11 residues. The CDR3 nucleotides read TGTGCCAGCAAGAAAGCGACTGAAGCTTTCTTT. The encoded protein is CASKKATEAFF.

This clone was detected only once. This chain connects TRBV4-1 to TRBJ2-7; D is possibly TRBD1 or TRBD2 (7 bases each). Germline V gene lookup returns CDR1 MGHRA and CDR2 YSYEKL. CDR3 size: 14 residues. The V end lost 2 bases, the J end lost 4 bases, and 12 bases lay between the germline ends. CDR3 in DNA: TGCGCCAGCAGCCAACCCAGGGGGGGATACGAGCAGTACTTC. As protein: CASSQPRGGYEQYF.

The J gene is TRBJ2-7, the V gene TRBV7-2; D is uncertain. The CDR3 consists of 11 residues. The ends were cut back, 4 bases at V and 4 bases at J, with 5 bases in the middle. Germline CDR1 reads SGHTA; CDR2 reads FQGNSA. In DNA form, the CDR3 reads TGTGCCAGCAGCTCAGAGTACGAGCAGTACTTC. It specifies CASSSEYEQYF. Complete variable domain (other parts from reference TRBV7-2 and TRBJ2-7): GAGVSQSPSNKVTEKGKDVELRCDPISGHTALYWYRQSLGQGLEFLIYFQGNSAPDKSGLPSDRFSAERTGGSVSTLTIQRTQQEDSAVYLCASSSEYEQYFGPGTRLTVT.

This clone was seen a handful of times. V and J are TRBV27 and TRBJ2-7, with no clear D. Germline V CDR1 and CDR2: MNHEY, SMNVEV (reference sequence). Deletions cut 5 bases from V and 0 bases from J, with 8 bases between. The CDR3 length is 13 residues. CDR3 amino acids: CASSLSPSYEQYF. CDR3 DNA: TGTGCCAGCAGTCTCTCCCCCTCCTACGAGCAGTACTTC.

V usage is TRBV19 and J usage is TRBJ1-5, with D hard to call. Trimming took off 5 bases at V and 3 bases at J, with 14 bases between the two ends. This CDR3 has 15 amino acids. Looked up from germline, CDR1 is LNHDA and CDR2 is SQIVND (reference sequence). The CDR3 reads CASSPLLDLNQPQHF. DNA of the CDR3: TGTGCCAGTAGTCCCCTTCTCGATCTCAATCAGCCCCAGCATTTT. Full variable domain (missing parts from reference TRBV19 and TRBJ1-5): DGGITQSPKYLFRKEGQNVTLSCEQNLNHDAMYWYRQDPGQGLRLIYYSQIVNDFQKGDIAEGYSVSREKKESFPLTVTSAQKNPTAFYLCASSPLLDLNQPQHFGDGTRLSIL.

The chain couples TRBV13 to TRBJ2-2; TRBD2 aligns across 10 bases. This CDR3 contains 15 residues. Germline V gene lookup returns CDR1 PRHDT and CDR2 FYEKMQ (reference sequence). The J segment lost 5 bases and the V segment lost 5 bases, leaving 5 bases of the junction unmatched. The CDR3 nucleotides read TGTGCCAGCAGCCTAGCGGGAGTGGGGACCGGGGAGCTGTTTTTT. It codes for CASSLAGVGTGELFF.